This TCR beta chain was sequenced during a study of regulatory T cells in long-lasting Graves disease. Library construction for TCR beta used iRepertoire HTBI primers and Arm-PCR of CDR3 regions. TCRdb reanalysed the multiplex PCR reads using MiXCR and keeps one entry per CDR3 protein. The profile shows about 470,000 distinct CDR3 sequences, 20% of them singletons. This CDR3 is built from 13 residues. Trimming pared 5 bases from V and 3 bases from J, leaving 11 bases between. The germline CDR1 and CDR2 sequences are MNHNS and SASEGT. Time point denoted: persistent/refractory GD, antithyroid drugs over 5 years with positive TRAb. Researchers made the TCR library from RNA that was extracted from PBMCs. Roughly 9.5-milliliter peripheral blood samples went into EDTA tubes. This clonotype was seen many times.

The TCR sequence derives from a female donor with Graves disease. The input for sequencing was peripheral blood mononuclear cells (PBMCs), taken when the disease was refractory, from a patient treated with antithyroid drugs. The chain combines TRBV6-1 with TRBJ2-7, with D possibly TRBD2 on 6 matching bases. The CDR3 is CASSISGYYEQYF. The CDR3 nucleotides are TGTGCCAGCAGTATAAGCGGGTACTACGAGCAGTACTTC.